This entry concerns a single T cell receptor beta chain. The record originates from a study of blood T cell repertoires in COVID-19. Overall study: Acute-phase and convalescent COVID-19 samples originated in the United States, Italy and Spain.

In Seattle, patients joined the study during active infection and were tracked longitudinally. In the study's own analysis: Nucleated cell number was recorded as an estimate derived from reference gene primer amplification. Sequencing was performed with immunoSEQ multiplex PCR; in TCRdb, only in-frame clones are kept and a portion is missing. V, J and clone size were drawn from that table, and D and trimming were deduced from the DNA. The data contain fewer than 300,000 clones, roughly 90% of them singletons. V trimming: 0 bases; J trimming: 7 bases; junction bases outside the gene matches: 9. The CDR3 totals 16 residues. Germline V CDR1 and CDR2: SGHRS, YFSETQ.

The sequenced material came from peripheral blood. The genes are TRBV5-1 and TRBJ2-7, with TRBD2 matching 11 bases. This clonotype was obtained from a woman aged 25-40 years with COVID-19, enrolled during active disease. CDR3 bases: TGCGCCAGCAGCTTGGGTAGCGGGGGGGCGTTTGAAGAGCAGTACTTC. Its protein product is CASSLGSGGAFEEQYF.